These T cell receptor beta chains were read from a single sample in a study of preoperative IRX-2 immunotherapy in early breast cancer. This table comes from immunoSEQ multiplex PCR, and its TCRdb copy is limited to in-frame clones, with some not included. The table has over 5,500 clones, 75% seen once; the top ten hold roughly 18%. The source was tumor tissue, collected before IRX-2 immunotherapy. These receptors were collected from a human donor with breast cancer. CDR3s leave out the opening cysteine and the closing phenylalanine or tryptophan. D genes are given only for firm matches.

CDR3 protein: ASSFAGSNEKLF
V gene: TRBV5-1
D gene: NA
J gene: TRBJ1-4

CDR3 protein: ASSPGRQDYGYT
V gene: TRBV18
D gene: NA
J gene: TRBJ1-2

CDR3 protein: ASSYYREGGYT
V gene: TRBV6-8
D gene: NA
J gene: TRBJ1-2

CDR3 protein: ASSSHLRGELF
V gene: TRBV7-1
D gene: NA
J gene: TRBJ2-2

CDR3 protein: ASSPLGGSNEKLF
V gene: TRBV18
D gene: NA
J gene: TRBJ1-4

CDR3 protein: ATSRESGHSNTQY
V gene: TRBV15
D gene: NA
J gene: TRBJ2-3

CDR3 protein: SVDWGAKDTQY
V gene: TRBV29-1
D gene: NA
J gene: TRBJ2-3

CDR3 protein: ASSQVLTGGATNEKLF
V gene: TRBV23-1
D gene: NA
J gene: TRBJ1-4

CDR3 protein: AAGDPSLHTEAF
V gene: TRBV15
D gene: NA
J gene: TRBJ1-1

CDR3 protein: ASSLGAGVTEAF
V gene: TRBV5-1
D gene: NA
J gene: TRBJ1-1

CDR3 protein: ASSLPAGDLGIETQY
V gene: TRBV28
D gene: TRBD2
J gene: TRBJ2-5

CDR3 protein: ASLRQGAGQPQH
V gene: TRBV6-8
D gene: NA
J gene: TRBJ1-5

CDR3 protein: ASSPDPNTEAF
V gene: TRBV18
D gene: NA
J gene: TRBJ1-1

CDR3 protein: ASSPEPVGNTGELF
V gene: TRBV5-1
D gene: NA
J gene: TRBJ2-2

CDR3 protein: ASRLDSTYEQY
V gene: TRBV19
D gene: NA
J gene: TRBJ2-7

CDR3 protein: ASSRGVGHTYETQY
V gene: TRBV6-8
D gene: TRBD2
J gene: TRBJ2-5

CDR3 protein: ASRFSGAGWVDTQY
V gene: TRBV7-5
D gene: NA
J gene: TRBJ2-3

CDR3 protein: ASSWGTGRSYNSPLH
V gene: TRBV19
D gene: TRBD1
J gene: TRBJ1-6

CDR3 protein: ASSPGGNTDTQY
V gene: TRBV18
D gene: NA
J gene: TRBJ2-3

CDR3 protein: ATSGQGDEQY
V gene: TRBV6-8
D gene: TRBD1
J gene: TRBJ2-7

CDR3 protein: ASSPGWQGNEKLF
V gene: TRBV18
D gene: NA
J gene: TRBJ1-4

CDR3 protein: AWSGQTDTQY
V gene: TRBV30
D gene: NA
J gene: TRBJ2-3

CDR3 protein: ASMDGGVYYGNTGELF
V gene: TRBV19
D gene: NA
J gene: TRBJ2-2

CDR3 protein: ASSYSPANYGYT
V gene: TRBV6-7
D gene: NA
J gene: TRBJ1-2

CDR3 protein: ASSLFWGARDSSEDTQY
V gene: TRBV7-7
D gene: NA
J gene: TRBJ2-3

CDR3 protein: ASSGQVNTEAF
V gene: TRBV2
D gene: NA
J gene: TRBJ1-1

CDR3 protein: ASRDPLEDTQY
V gene: TRBV6-8
D gene: NA
J gene: TRBJ2-3

CDR3 protein: ASELRSFNQPQH
V gene: TRBV19
D gene: NA
J gene: TRBJ1-5

CDR3 protein: ASSLVADRSYEQY
V gene: TRBV11-3
D gene: NA
J gene: TRBJ2-7

CDR3 protein: ASSYPTGGEAF
V gene: TRBV6-8
D gene: TRBD1
J gene: TRBJ1-1

CDR3 protein: SVVLRGGGILRTQY
V gene: TRBV29-1
D gene: TRBD2
J gene: TRBJ2-5

CDR3 protein: ASSLGLRQETQY
V gene: TRBV5-1
D gene: NA
J gene: TRBJ2-5

CDR3 protein: AWSLADTQY
V gene: TRBV30
D gene: NA
J gene: TRBJ2-3

CDR3 protein: ASSSLETVSYEQY
V gene: TRBV28
D gene: NA
J gene: TRBJ2-7

CDR3 protein: ASSWGLRTDTQY
V gene: TRBV5-1
D gene: TRBD2
J gene: TRBJ2-3

CDR3 protein: ASSGPSGGPYEQY
V gene: TRBV7-7
D gene: TRBD2
J gene: TRBJ2-7

CDR3 protein: ASSPRDSPTGELF
V gene: TRBV19
D gene: NA
J gene: TRBJ2-2

CDR3 protein: ASSALGGGNTEAF
V gene: TRBV25-1
D gene: NA
J gene: TRBJ1-1

CDR3 protein: ASSAETSAKKIKETQY
V gene: TRBV7-5
D gene: NA
J gene: TRBJ2-5

CDR3 protein: ASSADRFSVSEQY
V gene: TRBV28
D gene: NA
J gene: TRBJ2-7

CDR3 protein: ASSYGNSGANVLT
V gene: TRBV6-8
D gene: NA
J gene: TRBJ2-6

CDR3 protein: ASSVFQGQETQY
V gene: TRBV7-6
D gene: NA
J gene: TRBJ2-5

CDR3 protein: ASSLGNGLGRTEAF
V gene: TRBV11-3
D gene: NA
J gene: TRBJ1-1

CDR3 protein: ASSPRGLSGANVLT
V gene: TRBV18
D gene: NA
J gene: TRBJ2-6

CDR3 protein: ASSTQAGTTQY
V gene: TRBV19
D gene: NA
J gene: TRBJ2-5

CDR3 protein: ASSLGLRAGTEAF
V gene: TRBV5-1
D gene: NA
J gene: TRBJ1-1

CDR3 protein: ASSLQGIPYYT
V gene: TRBV19
D gene: NA
J gene: TRBJ1-2

CDR3 protein: ASSSGIGQVEETQY
V gene: TRBV11-3
D gene: TRBD1
J gene: TRBJ2-5

CDR3 protein: ASSFFSGNTIY
V gene: TRBV23-1
D gene: NA
J gene: TRBJ1-3

CDR3 protein: ASRTSPGTGIIQY
V gene: TRBV11-3
D gene: TRBD1
J gene: TRBJ2-7